This paragraph covers one T cell receptor (beta chain) sequence. No cognate antigen has been identified for it. Nothing much larger sits one base from this clone, and base qualities are not available. Receptor amplification or capture employed 5' RACE. TCRdb records Illumina HiSeq 2500 as the sequencer. A second PCR of about 6 to 11 cycles was run with a J-beta primer mix and a sample-barcoded 5' primer. A unique molecular identifier was introduced onto each TCR beta cDNA molecule by a template-switch 5' adaptor carrying 12 random nucleotides. Each sample yielded at least 2.5 million CDR3-containing paired-end reads. The Mint cDNA synthesis kit, primed by a TRBC-specific oligonucleotide, was used to synthesize first-strand cDNA from all RNA. After uracil-DNA glycosylase treatment, a first 18-cycle PCR used universal primers M1SS and BC2_uni_R on all cDNA. The authors' analysis ran thus. Normalization of each sample was performed by random selection of 1 million high-quality reads, each carrying a distinct molecular identifier. Reads with shared molecular identifiers were discarded instead of being binned into consensus sequences. MiTCR, with a Q25 quality threshold and the strictest error-elimination algorithm, was used for CDR3 identification, clonotype clustering and error correction. Lower-bound total TCR beta diversity was estimated with a nonparametric unseen species model using Euler transformation. The public reads were reanalyzed by TCRdb: fastp trimming at Q25, MiXCR alignment, in-frame beta chains only. Entries that share a CDR3 protein sequence are merged under the most common genes and DNA. These V and J calls derive from TCRdb rather than the authors' analysis. The sample contains fewer than 800,000 distinct CDR3 sequences, more than 40% of them found a single time. The leading ten clones occupy roughly 31% of the sample.

The CDR3 sequence holds 13 residues, the cysteine and phenylalanine included. The read is trimmed to its CDR3 DNA, 39 bases read in frame from base 1. The V end gives up 6 bases and the J end 9 bases, leaving 8 bases in the junction not matched to a gene. Via the germline V gene, CDR1 is ENHRY and CDR2 SYGVKD. The 39 donors, aged 6 to 90 years, were systemically healthy Caucasian individuals from Russia. Each donor gave around 9.8 milliliters of peripheral blood, collected into EDTA-treated Vacutainer tubes. PBMCs were isolated by Ficoll-Paque density-gradient centrifugation, with at least 6 million obtained per sample. Trizol reagent was used to extract total RNA from the PBMCs, yielding at least 5.5 micrograms per sample. For every donor, flow cytometry on a PBMC aliquot measured the percentage of naive CD45RAhigh/CD27high T cells. The data were taken from a study of blood T cells in healthy people across ages (dated by TCRdb to 2014 to 2015). Study-level background: Template switching captured roughly one uniquely barcoded TCR beta cDNA molecule per two T cells in model experiments. Using deep sequencing normalized with unique cDNA molecular identifiers, the study measured how TCR beta repertoire diversity changes with age. The donors were split into four age groups: young (average around 15 years), middle-aged (39), aged (over 55) and long-lived (more than 80). Donors of different ages were randomly distributed across sequencing lanes to avoid experimental bias. Two additional independent replicas of 1 million unique cDNA reads from the same blood draw were analyzed for two donors (one aged 18 to 30 and one aged 80 or older). Beyond this particular receptor, the publication reports: Because the CMV infection status of the donors was unknown, age-related changes in expanded clonotypes may potentially have been confounded. Total diversity estimates from one million sequenced T cells were considered lower bounds and underestimates. Compared with the aged group, more naive CD4+ T cells, fewer expanded clones and increased TCR diversity were shown by the long-lived group, suggesting age selection. Because profiling used bulk unsorted PBMCs, naive and antigen-experienced compartments could not be compared conclusively. Observed TCR beta diversity per million T cells fell roughly linearly with age, and a significant reduction was already apparent by age roughly 40. A strong correlation was found between observed TCR beta diversity and the percentage of naive T cells measured by flow cytometry.

Sequencing used blood. The receptor was derived from a woman aged 55-69 years in good health. The chain is made from TRBV10-3 and TRBJ2-1; TRBD2 matches 7 bases in the middle. CDR3 reads: CAISQGLVFEQFF. The bases read TGTGCCATCAGCCAAGGACTAGTTTTTGAGCAGTTCTTC.